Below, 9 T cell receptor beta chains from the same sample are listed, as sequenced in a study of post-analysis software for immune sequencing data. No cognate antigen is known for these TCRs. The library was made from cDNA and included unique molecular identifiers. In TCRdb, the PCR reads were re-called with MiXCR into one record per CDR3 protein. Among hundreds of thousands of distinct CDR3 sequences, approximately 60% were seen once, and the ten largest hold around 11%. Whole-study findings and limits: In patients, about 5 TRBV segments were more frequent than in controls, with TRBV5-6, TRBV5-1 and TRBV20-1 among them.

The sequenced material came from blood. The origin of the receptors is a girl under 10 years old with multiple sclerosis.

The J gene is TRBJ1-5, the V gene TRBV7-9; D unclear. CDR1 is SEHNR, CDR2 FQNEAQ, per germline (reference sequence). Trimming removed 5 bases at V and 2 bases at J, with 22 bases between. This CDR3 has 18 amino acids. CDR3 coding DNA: TGTGCCAGCAGCCCGGGCCTTGGGGTCGGAGTGGGCAATCAGCCCCAGCATTTT. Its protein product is CASSPGLGVGVGNQPQHF.

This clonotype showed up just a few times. The CDR3 nucleotides read TGCGCCAGCAGTGTAGGGAAGAACTATGGCTACACCTTC. Translating gives CASSVGKNYGYTF. The genes are TRBV10-2 and TRBJ1-2; D remains unclear. The V gene's germline CDR1 is WSHSY and CDR2 SAAADI. V was trimmed by 4 bases and J by 2 bases, leaving 8 bases between them. The CDR3 is 13 amino acids.

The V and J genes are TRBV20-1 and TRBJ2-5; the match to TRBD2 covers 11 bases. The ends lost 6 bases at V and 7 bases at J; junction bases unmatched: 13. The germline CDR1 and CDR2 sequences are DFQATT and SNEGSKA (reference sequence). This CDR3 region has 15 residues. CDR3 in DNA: TGCAGTGCCGGAGGGACTAGCGGACGCCATGCGACCCAGTACTTC. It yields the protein CSAGGTSGRHATQYF.

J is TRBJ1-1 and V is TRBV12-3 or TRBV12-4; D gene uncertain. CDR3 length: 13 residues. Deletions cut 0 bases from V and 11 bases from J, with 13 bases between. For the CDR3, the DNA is TGTGCCAGCAGTTTAGCGATAAGGAGAGAGGCTTTCTTT. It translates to CASSLAIRREAFF.

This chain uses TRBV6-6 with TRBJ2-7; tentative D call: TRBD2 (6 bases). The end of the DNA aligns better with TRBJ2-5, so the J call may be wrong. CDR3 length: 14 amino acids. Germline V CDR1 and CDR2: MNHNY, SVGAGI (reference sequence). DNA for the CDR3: TGTGCCAGCAGTTACGGGGGGAACCAAGAGACCCAGTACTTC. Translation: CASSYGGNQETQYF.

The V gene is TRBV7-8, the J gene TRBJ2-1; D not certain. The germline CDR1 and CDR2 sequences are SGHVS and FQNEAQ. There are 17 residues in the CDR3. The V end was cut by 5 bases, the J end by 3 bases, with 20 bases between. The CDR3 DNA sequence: TGTGCCAGCAGCAAAGAAGTGGGCGGAAGTCTCTACAATGAGCAGTTCTTC. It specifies CASSKEVGGSLYNEQFF.

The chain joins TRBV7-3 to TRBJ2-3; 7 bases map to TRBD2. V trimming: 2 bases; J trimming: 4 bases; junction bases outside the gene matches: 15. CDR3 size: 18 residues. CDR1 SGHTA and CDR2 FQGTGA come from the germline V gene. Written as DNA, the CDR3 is TGTGCCAGCAGCTTACTGGGCGGCCGCGGGAGCTTGCCAGATACGCAGTATTTT. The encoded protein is CASSLLGGRGSLPDTQYF.

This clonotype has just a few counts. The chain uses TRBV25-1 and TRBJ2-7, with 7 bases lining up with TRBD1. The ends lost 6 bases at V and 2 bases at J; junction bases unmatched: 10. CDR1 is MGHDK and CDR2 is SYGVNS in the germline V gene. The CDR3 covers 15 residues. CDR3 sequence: CASSADRVIPYEQYF. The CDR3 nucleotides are TGTGCCAGCAGCGCAGACAGGGTAATCCCCTACGAGCAGTACTTC.

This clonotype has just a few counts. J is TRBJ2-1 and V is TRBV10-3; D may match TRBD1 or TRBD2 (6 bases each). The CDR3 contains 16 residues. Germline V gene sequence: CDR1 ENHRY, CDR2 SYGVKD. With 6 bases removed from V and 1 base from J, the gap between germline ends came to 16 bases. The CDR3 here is CAIRVSRDTSYNEQFF. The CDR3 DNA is TGTGCCATCAGGGTTTCGCGGGACACTTCCTACAATGAGCAGTTCTTC.